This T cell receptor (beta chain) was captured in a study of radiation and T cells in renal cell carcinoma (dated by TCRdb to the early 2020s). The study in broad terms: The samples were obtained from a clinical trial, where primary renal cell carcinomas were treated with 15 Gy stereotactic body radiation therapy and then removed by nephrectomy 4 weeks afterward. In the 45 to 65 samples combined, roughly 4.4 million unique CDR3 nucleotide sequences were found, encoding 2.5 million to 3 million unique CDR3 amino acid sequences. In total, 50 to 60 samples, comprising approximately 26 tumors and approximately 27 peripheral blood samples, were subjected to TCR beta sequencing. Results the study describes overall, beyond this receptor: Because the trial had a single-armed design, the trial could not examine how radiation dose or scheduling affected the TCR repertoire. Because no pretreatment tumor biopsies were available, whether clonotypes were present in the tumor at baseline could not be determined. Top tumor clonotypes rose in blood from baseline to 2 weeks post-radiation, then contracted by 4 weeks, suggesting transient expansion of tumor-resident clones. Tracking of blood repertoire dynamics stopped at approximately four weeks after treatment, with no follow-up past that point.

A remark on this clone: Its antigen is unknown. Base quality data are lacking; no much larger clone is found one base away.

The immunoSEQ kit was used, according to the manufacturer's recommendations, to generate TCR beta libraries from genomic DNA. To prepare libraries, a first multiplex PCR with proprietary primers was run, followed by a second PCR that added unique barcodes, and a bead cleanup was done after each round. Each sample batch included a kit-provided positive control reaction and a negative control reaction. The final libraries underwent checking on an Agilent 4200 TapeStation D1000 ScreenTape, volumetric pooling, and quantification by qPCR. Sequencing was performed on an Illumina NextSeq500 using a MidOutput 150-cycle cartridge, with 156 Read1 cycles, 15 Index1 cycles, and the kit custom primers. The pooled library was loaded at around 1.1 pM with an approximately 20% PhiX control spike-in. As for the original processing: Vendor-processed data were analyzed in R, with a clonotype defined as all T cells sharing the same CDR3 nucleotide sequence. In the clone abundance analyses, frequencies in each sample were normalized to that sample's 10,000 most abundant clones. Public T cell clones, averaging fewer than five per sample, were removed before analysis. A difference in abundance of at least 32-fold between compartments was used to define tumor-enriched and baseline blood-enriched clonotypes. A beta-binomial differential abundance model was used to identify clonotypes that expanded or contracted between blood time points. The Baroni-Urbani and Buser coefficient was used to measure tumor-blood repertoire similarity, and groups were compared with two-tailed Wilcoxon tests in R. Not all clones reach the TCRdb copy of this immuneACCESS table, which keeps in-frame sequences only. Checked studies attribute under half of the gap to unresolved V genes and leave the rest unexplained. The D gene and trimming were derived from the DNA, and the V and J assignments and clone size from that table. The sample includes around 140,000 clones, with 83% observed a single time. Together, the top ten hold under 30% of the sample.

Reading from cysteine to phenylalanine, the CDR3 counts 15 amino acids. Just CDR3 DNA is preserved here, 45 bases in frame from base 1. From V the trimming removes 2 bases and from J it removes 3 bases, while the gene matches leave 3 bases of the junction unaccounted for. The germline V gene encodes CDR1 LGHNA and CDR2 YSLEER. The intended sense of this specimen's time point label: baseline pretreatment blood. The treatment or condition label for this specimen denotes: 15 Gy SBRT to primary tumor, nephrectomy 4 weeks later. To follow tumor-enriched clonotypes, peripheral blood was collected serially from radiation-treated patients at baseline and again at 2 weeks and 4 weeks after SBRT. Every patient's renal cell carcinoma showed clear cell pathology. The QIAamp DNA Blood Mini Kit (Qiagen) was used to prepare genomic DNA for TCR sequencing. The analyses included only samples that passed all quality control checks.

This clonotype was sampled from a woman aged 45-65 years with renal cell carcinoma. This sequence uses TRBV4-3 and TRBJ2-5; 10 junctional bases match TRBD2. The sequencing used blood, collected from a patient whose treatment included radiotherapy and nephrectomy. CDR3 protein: CASSQKGTSEETQYF. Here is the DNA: TGCGCCAGCAGCCAAAAAGGGACTAGCGAAGAGACCCAGTACTTC.